The TCR beta chain under discussion was sequenced for a study of blood T cell repertoires in COVID-19. As for the study in general: Sites across the United States, Italy and Spain contributed samples from acute and convalescent COVID-19.

The ends lost 3 bases at V and 5 bases at J; junction bases unmatched: 7. The germline V gene encodes CDR1 KGHSH and CDR2 LQKENI. This CDR3 has 16 residues. Sequencing used immunoSEQ multiplex PCR; TCRdb keeps in-frame clones, though not all of them. The data contain a few hundred thousand clones, 82% of them singletons. This rearrangement joins TRBV18 to TRBJ2-3; 11 nucleotides align to TRBD2. The TCR comes from a woman older than 75 with acute or convalescent COVID-19. Sequences were obtained from peripheral blood. The CDR3 loop is CASSPTSGALGDTQYF. For the CDR3, the DNA is TGTGCCAGCTCACCGACTAGCGGGGCGCTGGGAGATACGCAGTATTTT. Drawing the rest from reference TRBV18 and TRBJ2-3, the complete variable domain is NAGVMQNPRHLVRRRGQEARLRCSPMKGHSHVYWYRQLPEEGLKFMVYLQKENIIDESGMPKERFSAEFPKEGPSILRIQQVVRGDSAAYFCASSPTSGALGDTQYFGPGTRLTVL.